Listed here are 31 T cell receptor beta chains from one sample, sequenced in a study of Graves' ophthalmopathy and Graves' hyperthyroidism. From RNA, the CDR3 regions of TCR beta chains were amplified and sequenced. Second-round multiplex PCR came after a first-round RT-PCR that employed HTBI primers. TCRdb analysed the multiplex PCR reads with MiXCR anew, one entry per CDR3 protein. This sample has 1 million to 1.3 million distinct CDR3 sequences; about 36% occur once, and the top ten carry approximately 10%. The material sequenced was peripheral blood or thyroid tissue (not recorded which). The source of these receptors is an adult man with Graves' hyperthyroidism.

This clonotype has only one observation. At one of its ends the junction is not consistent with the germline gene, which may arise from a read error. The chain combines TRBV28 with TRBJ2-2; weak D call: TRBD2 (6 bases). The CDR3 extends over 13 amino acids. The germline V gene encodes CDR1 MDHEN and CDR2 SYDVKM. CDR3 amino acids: CASTYGVGGELLF. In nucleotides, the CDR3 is TGTGCCAGCACTTATGGGGTTGGCGGGGAGCTGCTTTTT. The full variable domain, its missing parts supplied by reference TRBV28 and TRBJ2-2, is DVKVTQSSRYLVKRTGEKVFLECVQDMDHENMFWYRQDPGLGLRLIYFSYDVKMKEKGDIPEGYSVSREKKERFSLILESASTNQTSMYLCASTYGVGGELLFGEGSRLTVL.

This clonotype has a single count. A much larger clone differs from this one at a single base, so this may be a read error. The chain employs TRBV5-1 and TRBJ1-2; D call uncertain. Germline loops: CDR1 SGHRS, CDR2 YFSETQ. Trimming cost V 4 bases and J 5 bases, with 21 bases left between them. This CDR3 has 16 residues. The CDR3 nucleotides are TGCGCCAGCAGCGCGACGCGCCCAGGCAGTTCGTATGGCTACACCTTC. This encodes CASSATRPGSSYGYTF.

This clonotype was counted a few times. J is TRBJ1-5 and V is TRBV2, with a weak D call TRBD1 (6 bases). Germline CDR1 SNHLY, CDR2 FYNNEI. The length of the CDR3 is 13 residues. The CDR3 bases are TGTACCATCCCAGGGGCCCGCAATCAGCCCCAGCATTTT. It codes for CTIPGARNQPQHF.

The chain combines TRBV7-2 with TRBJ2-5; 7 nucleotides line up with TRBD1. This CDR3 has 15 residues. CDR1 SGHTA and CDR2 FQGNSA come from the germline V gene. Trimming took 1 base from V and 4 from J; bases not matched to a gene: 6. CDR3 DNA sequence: TGTGCCAGCAGCTTAGTGGGCAGGGGGATAGAGACCCAGTACTTC. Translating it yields CASSLVGRGIETQYF.

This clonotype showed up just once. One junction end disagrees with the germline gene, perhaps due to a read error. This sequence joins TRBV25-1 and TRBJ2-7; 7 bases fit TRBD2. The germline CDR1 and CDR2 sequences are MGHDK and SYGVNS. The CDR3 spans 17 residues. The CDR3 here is CATENGGKTSSSYEQCF. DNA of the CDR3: TGCGCCACGGAGAACGGGGGGAAAACTTCGAGCTCCTACGAGCAGTGCTTC.

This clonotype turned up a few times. In DNA form, the CDR3 reads TGTGCCAGCAGGCCTCGTCCGAATACAGGAAATTCACCCCTCCACTTT. This codes for CASRPRPNTGNSPLHF. The J gene is TRBJ1-6, the V gene TRBV6-2 or TRBV6-3; TRBD1 might be the D (5 bases). Germline CDR1 MNHEY, CDR2 SVGEGT. Trimming left V 6 bases short and J 7 bases short, with 19 bases between. This CDR3 is built from 16 residues.

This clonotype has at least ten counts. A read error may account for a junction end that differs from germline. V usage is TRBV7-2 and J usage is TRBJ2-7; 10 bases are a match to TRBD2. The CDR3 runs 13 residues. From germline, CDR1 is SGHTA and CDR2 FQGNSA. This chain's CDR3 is CASSLPSGSRWHF. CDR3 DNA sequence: TGTGCCAGCAGCTTACCTAGCGGGAGCCGGTGGCACTTC. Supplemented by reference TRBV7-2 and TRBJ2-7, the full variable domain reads GAGVSQSPSNKVTEKGKDVELRCDPISGHTALYWYRQSLGQGLEFLIYFQGNSAPDKSGLPSDRFSAERTGGSVSTLTIQRTQQEDSAVYLCASSLPSGSRWHFGPGTRLTVT.

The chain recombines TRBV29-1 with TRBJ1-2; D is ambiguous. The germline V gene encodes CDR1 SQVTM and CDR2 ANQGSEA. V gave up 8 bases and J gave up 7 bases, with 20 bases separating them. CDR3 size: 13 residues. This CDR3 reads CSQDLTTRGGYTF. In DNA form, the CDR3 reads TGCAGCCAAGATCTCACGACCCGAGGTGGCTACACCTTC. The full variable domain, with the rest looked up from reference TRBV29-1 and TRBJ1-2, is SAVISQKPSRDICQRGTSLTIQCQVDSQVTMMFWYRQQPGQSLTLIATANQGSEATYESGFVIDKFPISRPNLTFSTLTVSNMSPEDSSIYLCSQDLTTRGGYTFGSGTRLTVV.

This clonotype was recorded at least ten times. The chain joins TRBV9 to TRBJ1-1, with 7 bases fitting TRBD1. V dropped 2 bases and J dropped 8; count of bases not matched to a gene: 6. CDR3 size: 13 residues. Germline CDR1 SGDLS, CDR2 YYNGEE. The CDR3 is CASSVGTEQEAFF. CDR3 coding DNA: TGTGCCAGCAGCGTGGGGACAGAACAAGAAGCTTTCTTT.

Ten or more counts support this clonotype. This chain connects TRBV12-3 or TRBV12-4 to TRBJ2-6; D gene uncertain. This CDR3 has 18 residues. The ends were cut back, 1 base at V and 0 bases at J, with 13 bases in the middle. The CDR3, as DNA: TGTGCCAGCAGTTTAGGTTCAGTGGTAGTCTCTGGGGCCAACGTCCTGACTTTC. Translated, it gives CASSLGSVVVSGANVLTF.

The CDR3 spells CASSYSAVREAGELFF. The CDR3 nucleotides are TGTGCCAGCAGTTACTCAGCCGTCAGGGAGGCCGGGGAGCTGTTTTTT. J is TRBJ2-2 and V is TRBV11-2; maybe TRBD2 (6 bases). The CDR3 covers 16 residues. V was pared by 6 bases and J by 6 bases, with 20 bases between. Germline V lookup: CDR1 SGHAT, CDR2 FQNNGV.

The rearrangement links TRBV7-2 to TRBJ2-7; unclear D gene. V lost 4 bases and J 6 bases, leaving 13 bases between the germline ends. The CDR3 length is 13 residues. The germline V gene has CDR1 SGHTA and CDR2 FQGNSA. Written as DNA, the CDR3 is TGTGCCAGCAGCTCTCAGGCCCGGGCCGAGCAGTACTTC. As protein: CASSSQARAEQYF. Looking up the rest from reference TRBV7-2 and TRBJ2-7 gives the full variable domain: GAGVSQSPSNKVTEKGKDVELRCDPISGHTALYWYRQSLGQGLEFLIYFQGNSAPDKSGLPSDRFSAERTGGSVSTLTIQRTQQEDSAVYLCASSSQARAEQYFGPGTRLTVT.

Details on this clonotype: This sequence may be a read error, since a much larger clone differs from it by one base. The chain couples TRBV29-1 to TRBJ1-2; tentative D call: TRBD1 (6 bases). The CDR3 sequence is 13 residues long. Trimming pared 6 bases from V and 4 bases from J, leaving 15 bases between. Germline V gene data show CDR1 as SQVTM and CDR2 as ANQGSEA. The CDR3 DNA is TGCAGCGTGCGTCGCAGGGGAGTCTATGGCTACACCTTC. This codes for CSVRRRGVYGYTF.

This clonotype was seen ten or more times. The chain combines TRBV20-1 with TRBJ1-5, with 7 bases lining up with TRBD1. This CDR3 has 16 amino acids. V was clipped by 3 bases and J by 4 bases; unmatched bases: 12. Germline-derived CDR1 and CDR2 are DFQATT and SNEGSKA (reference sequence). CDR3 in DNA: TGCAGTGCTAGTAGGGTGGGGACAGTGGGAAATCAGCCCCAGCATTTT. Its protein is CSASRVGTVGNQPQHF.

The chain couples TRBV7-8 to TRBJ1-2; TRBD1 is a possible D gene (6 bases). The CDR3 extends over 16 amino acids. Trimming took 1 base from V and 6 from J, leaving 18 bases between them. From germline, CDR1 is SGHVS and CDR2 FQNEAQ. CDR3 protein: CASSLVGGTRGDGYTF. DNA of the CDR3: TGTGCCAGCAGCTTAGTGGGGGGCACGCGGGGGGATGGCTACACCTTC.

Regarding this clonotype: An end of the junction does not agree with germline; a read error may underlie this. This CDR3 reads CASSLARGTPLLF. The DNA of the CDR3 is TGTGCCAGCAGCTTAGCCCGGGGAACGCCGTTGCTTTTC. The V and J genes are TRBV7-2 and TRBJ1-2; D uncertain. This CDR3 is built from 13 residues. CDR1 is SGHTA and CDR2 is FQGNSA in the germline V gene.

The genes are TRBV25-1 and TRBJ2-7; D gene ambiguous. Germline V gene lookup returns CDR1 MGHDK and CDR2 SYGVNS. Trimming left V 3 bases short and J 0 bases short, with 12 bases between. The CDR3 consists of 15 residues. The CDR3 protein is CASSDVLDSSYEQYF. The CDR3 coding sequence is TGTGCCAGCAGTGATGTACTCGATAGCTCCTACGAGCAGTACTTC.

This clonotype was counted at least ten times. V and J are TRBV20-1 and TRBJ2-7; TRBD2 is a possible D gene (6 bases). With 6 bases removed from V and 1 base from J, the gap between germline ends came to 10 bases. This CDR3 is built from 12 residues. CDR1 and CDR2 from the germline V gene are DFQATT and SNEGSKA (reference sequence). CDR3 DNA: TGCAGTGCCATCGGGACTTCCTACGAGCAGTACTTC. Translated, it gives CSAIGTSYEQYF.

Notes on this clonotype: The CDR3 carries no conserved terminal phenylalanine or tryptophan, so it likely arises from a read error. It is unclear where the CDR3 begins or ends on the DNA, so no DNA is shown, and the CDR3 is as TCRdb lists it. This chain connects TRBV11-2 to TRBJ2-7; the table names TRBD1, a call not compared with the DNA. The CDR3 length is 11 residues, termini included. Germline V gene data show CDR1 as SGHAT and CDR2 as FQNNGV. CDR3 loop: CASRSQDRPEI.

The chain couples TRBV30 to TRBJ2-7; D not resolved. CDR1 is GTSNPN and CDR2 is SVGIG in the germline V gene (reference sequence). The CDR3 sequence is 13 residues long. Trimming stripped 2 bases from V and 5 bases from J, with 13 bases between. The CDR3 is CAWSPPSRNEQYF. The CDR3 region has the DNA TGTGCCTGGAGTCCCCCCAGCAGAAACGAGCAGTACTTC.

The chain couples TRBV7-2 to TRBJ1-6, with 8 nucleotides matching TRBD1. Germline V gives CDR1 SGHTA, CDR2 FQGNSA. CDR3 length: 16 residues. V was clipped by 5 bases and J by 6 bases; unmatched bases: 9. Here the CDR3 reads CASSVDRGLGNSPLHF. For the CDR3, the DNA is TGTGCCAGCAGCGTAGACAGGGGTTTAGGTAATTCACCCCTCCACTTT. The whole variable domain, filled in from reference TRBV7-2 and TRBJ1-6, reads GAGVSQSPSNKVTEKGKDVELRCDPISGHTALYWYRQSLGQGLEFLIYFQGNSAPDKSGLPSDRFSAERTGGSVSTLTIQRTQQEDSAVYLCASSVDRGLGNSPLHFGNGTRLTVT.

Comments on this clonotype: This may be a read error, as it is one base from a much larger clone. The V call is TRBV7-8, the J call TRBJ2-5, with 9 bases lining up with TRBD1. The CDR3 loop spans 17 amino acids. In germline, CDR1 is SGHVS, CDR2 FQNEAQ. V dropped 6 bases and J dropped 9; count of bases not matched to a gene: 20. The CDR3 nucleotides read TGTGCCAGCAGGTCTGGGACAGGGATGATTCTACGGGAGCCCCAGTACTTC. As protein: CASRSGTGMILREPQYF.

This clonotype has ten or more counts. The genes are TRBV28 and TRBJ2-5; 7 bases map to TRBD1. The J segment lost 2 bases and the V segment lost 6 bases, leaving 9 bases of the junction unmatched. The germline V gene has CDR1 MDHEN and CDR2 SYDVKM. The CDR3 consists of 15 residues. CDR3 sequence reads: CASSPPDRVQETQYF. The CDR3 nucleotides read TGTGCCAGCAGCCCTCCCGACAGGGTTCAAGAGACCCAGTACTTC.

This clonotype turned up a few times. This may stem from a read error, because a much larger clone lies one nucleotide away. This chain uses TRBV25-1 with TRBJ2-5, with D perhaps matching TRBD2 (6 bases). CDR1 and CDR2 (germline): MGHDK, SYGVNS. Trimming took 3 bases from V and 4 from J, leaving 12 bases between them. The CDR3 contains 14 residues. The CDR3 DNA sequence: TGTGCCAGCAGTGACCCGGGACTCCCAGAGACCCAGTACTTC. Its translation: CASSDPGLPETQYF. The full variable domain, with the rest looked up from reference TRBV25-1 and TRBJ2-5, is EADIYQTPRYLVIGTGKKITLECSQTMGHDKMYWYQQDPGMELHLIHYSYGVNSTEKGDLSSESTVSRIRTEHFPLTLESARPSHTSQYLCASSDPGLPETQYFGPGTRLLVL.

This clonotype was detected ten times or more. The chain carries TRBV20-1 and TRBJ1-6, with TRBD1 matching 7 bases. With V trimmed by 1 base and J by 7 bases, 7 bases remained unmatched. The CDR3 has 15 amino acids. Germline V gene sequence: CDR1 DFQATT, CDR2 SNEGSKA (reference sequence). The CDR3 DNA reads TGCAGTGCTAGAGTCAGGGGGAGCGCAAATTCACCCCTCCACTTT. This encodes CSARVRGSANSPLHF.

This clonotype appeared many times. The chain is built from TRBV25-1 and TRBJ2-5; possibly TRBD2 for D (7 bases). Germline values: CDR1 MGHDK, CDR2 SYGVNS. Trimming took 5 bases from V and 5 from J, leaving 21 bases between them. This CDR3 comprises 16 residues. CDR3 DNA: TGTGCCAGCAGTCGTATGGGGGCGGGAGCTGACGAGACCCAGTACTTC. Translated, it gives CASSRMGAGADETQYF.

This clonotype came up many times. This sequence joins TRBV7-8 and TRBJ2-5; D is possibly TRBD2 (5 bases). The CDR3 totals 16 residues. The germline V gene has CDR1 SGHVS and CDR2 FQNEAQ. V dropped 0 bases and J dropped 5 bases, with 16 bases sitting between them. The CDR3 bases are TGTGCCAGCAGCTTAGCAGGCTCGGGGAATTGGGAGACCCAGTACTTC. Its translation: CASSLAGSGNWETQYF.

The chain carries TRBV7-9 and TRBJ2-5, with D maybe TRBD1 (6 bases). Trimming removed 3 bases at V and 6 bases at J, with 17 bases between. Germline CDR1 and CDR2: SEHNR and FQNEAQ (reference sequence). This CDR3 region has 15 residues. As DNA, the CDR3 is TGTGCCAGCAGCTTTGAGTTACAGGGTGGGAAGACCCAGTACTTC. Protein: CASSFELQGGKTQYF.

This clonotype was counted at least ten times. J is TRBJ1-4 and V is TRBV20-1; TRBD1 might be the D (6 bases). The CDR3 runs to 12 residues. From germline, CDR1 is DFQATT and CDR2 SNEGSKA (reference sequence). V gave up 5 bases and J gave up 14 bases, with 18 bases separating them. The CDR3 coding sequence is TGCAGTGCTCCCAGGGGAAGCGTAAAGCTGTTTTTT. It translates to CSAPRGSVKLFF.

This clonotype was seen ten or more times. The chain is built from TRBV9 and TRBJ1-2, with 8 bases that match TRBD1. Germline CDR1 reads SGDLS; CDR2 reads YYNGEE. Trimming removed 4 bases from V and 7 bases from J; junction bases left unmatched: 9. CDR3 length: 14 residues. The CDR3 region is CASSLRTGTSGYTF. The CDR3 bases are TGTGCCAGCAGCCTCCGGACAGGGACGAGTGGCTACACCTTC. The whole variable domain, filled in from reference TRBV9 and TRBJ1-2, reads DSGVTQTPKHLITATGQRVTLRCSPRSGDLSVYWYQQSLDQGLQFLIQYYNGEERAKGNILERFSAQQFPDLHSELNLSSLELGDSALYFCASSLRTGTSGYTFGSGTRLTVV.

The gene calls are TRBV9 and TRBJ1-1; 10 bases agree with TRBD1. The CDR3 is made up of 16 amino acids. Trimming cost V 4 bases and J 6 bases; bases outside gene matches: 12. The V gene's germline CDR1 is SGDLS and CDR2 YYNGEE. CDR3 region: CASSPIPGTGAPEAFF. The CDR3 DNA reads TGTGCCAGCAGCCCAATCCCCGGGACAGGGGCCCCTGAAGCTTTCTTT.